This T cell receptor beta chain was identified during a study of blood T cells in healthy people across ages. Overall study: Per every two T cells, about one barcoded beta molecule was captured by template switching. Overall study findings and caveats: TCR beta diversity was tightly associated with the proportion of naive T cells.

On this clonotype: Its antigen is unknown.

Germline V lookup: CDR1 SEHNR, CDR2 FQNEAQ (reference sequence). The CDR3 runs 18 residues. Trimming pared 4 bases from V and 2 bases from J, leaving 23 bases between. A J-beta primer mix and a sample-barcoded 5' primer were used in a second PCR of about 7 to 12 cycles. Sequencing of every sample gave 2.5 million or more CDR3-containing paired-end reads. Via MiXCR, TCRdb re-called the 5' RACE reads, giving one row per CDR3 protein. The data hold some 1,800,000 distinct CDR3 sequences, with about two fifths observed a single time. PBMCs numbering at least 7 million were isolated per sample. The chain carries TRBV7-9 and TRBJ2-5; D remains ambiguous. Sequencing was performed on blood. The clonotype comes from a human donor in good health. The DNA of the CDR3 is TGTGCCAGCAGCTCGTATCGGGCCTTCGACTGGCATCAAGAGACCCAGTACTTC. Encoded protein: CASSSYRAFDWHQETQYF. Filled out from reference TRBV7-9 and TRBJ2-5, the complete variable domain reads DTGVSQNPRHKITKRGQNVTFRCDPISEHNRLYWYRQTLGQGPEFLTYFQNEAQLEKSRLLSDRFSAERPKGSFSTLEIQRTEQGDSAMYLCASSSYRAFDWHQETQYFGPGTRLLVL.